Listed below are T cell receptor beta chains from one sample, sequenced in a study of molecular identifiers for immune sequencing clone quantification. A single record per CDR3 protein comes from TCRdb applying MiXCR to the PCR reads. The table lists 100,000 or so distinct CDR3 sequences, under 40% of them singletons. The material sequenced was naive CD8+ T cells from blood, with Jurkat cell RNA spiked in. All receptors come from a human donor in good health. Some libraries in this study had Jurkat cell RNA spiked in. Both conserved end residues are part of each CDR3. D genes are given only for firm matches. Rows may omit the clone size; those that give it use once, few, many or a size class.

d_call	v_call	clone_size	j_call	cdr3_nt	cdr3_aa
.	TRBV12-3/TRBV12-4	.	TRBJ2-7	TGTGCCAGCAGTTGGGGTTTCTACGAGCAGTACTTC	CASSWGFYEQYF
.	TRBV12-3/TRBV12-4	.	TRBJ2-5	TGTGCCAGCAGTTTAACTGACTACCAAGAGACCCAGTACTTC	CASSLTDYQETQYF
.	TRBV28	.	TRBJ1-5	TGTGCCAGCAGTGATGAGCGATTCAACCAGGCTCCGCTTTTT	CASSDERFNQAPLF
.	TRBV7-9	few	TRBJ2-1	TGTGCCAGCAGCTTAGACGACTACAATGAGCAGTTCTTC	CASSLDDYNEQFF
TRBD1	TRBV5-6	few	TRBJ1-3	TGTGCCAGCAGCACCGGGACAGGGACTGGAAACACCATATATTTT	CASSTGTGTGNTIYF
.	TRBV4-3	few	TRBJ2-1	TGCGCCAGCAGCCAGCTAGGGAATGAGCAGTTCTTC	CASSQLGNEQFF
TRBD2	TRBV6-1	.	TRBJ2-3	TGTGCCAGCAGCCCGCTACTATGGACTAGCGGGAGAAATAATACGCAGTATTTT	CASSPLLWTSGRNNTQYF
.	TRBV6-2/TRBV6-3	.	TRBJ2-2	TGTGCCAGCGGGAGCTCCGGGGAGCTGTTTTTT	CASGSSGELFF
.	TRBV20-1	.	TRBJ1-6	TGCAGTGCTAGAAAGCCAGGGGAATATAATTCACCCCTCCACTTT	CSARKPGEYNSPLHF
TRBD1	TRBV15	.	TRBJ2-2	TGTGCCACCAGGGACAGGGGGATAGGGGACACCGGGGAGCTGTTTTTT	CATRDRGIGDTGELFF
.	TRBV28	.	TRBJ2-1	TGTGCCAGCAGTTTGGAGGGTGAGCAGTTCTTC	CASSLEGEQFF
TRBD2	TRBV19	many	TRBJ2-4	TGTGCCAGTAGTATCGCAGGGCGGGGGAGAAACATTCAGTACTTC	CASSIAGRGRNIQYF
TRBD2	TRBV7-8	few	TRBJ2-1	TGTGCCAGCAGCTTAGAGGGCGGGAGAGGTGAGCAGTTCTTC	CASSLEGGRGEQFF
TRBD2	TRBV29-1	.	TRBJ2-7	TGCAGCGTTGGACCCGGACTAGCGGGATCCTACGAGCAGTACTTC	CSVGPGLAGSYEQYF
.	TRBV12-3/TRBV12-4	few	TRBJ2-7	TGTGCCAGCACCCCGACAGGTCACGAGCAGTACTTC	CASTPTGHEQYF
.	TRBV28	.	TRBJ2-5	TGTGCCAGCAGTTTAGGCAGACTAAGGGAGACCCAGTACTTC	CASSLGRLRETQYF
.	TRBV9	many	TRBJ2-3	TGTGCCAGCAGCCCCTGGGACCGCCCTTTCACAGATACGCAGTATTTT	CASSPWDRPFTDTQYF
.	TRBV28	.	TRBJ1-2	TGTGCCAGCAGTACCTACAGGCTACTGAACTATGGCTACACCTTC	CASSTYRLLNYGYTF
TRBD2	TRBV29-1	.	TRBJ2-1	TGCAGCGCAGAGCTCCTACTAGCGGGAGCGGCGAATGAGCAGTTCTTC	CSAELLLAGAANEQFF
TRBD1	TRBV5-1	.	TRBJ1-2	TGCGCCAGCAGCTCACAGGGGTCTCACACCTTC	CASSSQGSHTF
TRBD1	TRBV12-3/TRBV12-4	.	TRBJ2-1	TGTGCCAGCAGTTTACTCTCGACAGGGTTGTTCTTC	CASSLLSTGLFF
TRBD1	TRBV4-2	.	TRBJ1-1	TGTGCCAGCAGCCTCCTCTGGGACAGAGAACTTAACACTGAAGCTTTCTTT	CASSLLWDRELNTEAFF
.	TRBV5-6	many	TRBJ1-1	TGTGCCAGCAACCCATGGGGGGCCCCGAACACTGAAGCTTTCTTT	CASNPWGAPNTEAFF
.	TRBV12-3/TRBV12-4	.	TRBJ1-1	TGTGCCAGCAGTACGACAGAGAGAGTTGACACTGGAGCTTTCTTT	CASSTTERVDTGAFF
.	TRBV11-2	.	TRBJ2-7	TGTGCCAGCAGCCGAGGGACACCTACCTGCGAGCAGTACTTC	CASSRGTPTCEQYF
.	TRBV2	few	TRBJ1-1	TGTGCCAGCCCCCAGGGAGTAAACACTGAAGCTTTCTTT	CASPQGVNTEAFF
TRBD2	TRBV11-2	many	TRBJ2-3	TGTGCCAGCAGCTTACCGACTAGCGGGAAGACAGATACGCAGTATTTT	CASSLPTSGKTDTQYF
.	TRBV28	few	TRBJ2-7	TGTGCCAGCAGTTCACGTGAATGGGGGCTGAACACCCTATCGCGGGGTGACGAGCAGTACTTC	CASSSREWGLNTLSRGDEQYF
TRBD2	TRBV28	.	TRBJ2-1	TGTGCCAGCAGTTCCTGGACTAGCGGGAGTTGGGGCAATGAGCAGTTCTTC	CASSSWTSGSWGNEQFF
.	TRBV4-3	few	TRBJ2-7	TGCGCCAGCAGCCAAACCCCCCGAAACAGAAAAACAGCCTACGAGCAGTACTTC	CASSQTPRNRKTAYEQYF
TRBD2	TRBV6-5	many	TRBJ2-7	TGTGCCAGCAGTTACCGGGGGAGGGCCTACGAGCAGTACTTC	CASSYRGRAYEQYF
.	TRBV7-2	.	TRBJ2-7	TGTGCCAGCAGCTTAGAGACCGTCTACGAGCAGTACTTC	CASSLETVYEQYF
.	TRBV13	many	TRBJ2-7	TGTGCCAGCAGCTCCGGTCGCTCCTACGAGCAGTACTTC	CASSSGRSYEQYF
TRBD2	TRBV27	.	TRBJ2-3	TGTGCCAGCAGTTCCGTAGCGGGATACACAGATACGCAGTATTTT	CASSSVAGYTDTQYF
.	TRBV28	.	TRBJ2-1	TGTGCCAGCAGTCCCCGGGTAGACTGGGCCTACAATGAGCAGTTCTTC	CASSPRVDWAYNEQFF
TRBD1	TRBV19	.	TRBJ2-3	TGTGCCAGTAGTACGCCCGGGACAGACACAGATACGCAGTATTTT	CASSTPGTDTDTQYF
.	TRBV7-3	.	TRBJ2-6	TGTGCCAGCAGCTTGGAGAGAGGGTTCTCTGGGGCCAACGTCCTGACTTTC	CASSLERGFSGANVLTF
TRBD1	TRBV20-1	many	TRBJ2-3	TGCAGTGCAAACAGGGGGCTAACAACAGATACGCAGTATTTT	CSANRGLTTDTQYF
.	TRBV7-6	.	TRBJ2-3	TGTGCCAGCAGCGCTGGGCGAACTAGCACAGATACGCAGTATTTT	CASSAGRTSTDTQYF
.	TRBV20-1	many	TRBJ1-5	TGCAGTGCTAGAGATCTTAGGGGTTCCCTTGGCAATCAGCCCCAGCATTTT	CSARDLRGSLGNQPQHF
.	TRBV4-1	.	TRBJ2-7	TGCGCCAGCAGCCCTCGTACTGAGCCTATACCCCCCTTCTACGAGCAGTACTTC	CASSPRTEPIPPFYEQYF
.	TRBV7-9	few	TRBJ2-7	TGTGCCAGCAGCTTAGGAGACTGGGAGCAGTACTTC	CASSLGDWEQYF
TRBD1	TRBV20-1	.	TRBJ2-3	TGCAGTGCTAGTGTCTATCGGGACAGGGAAGCAGATACGCAGTATTTT	CSASVYRDREADTQYF
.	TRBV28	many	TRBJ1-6	TGTGCCAGCAGATTGTTGGGATACAATTCACCCCTCCACTTT	CASRLLGYNSPLHF
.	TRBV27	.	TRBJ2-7	TGTGCCAGCAGTCATCGTGCCGCCGTGGAACCCTACGAGCAGAACTTC	CASSHRAAVEPYEQNF
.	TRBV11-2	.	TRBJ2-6	TGTGCCAGCAGCTTAGGAGGCTCTGGGGCCAACGTCCCGACTTTC	CASSLGGSGANVPTF
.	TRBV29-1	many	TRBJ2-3	TGCAGCGCTAAGGATTCCACAGATACGCAGTATTTT	CSAKDSTDTQYF
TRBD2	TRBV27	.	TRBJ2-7	TGTGCCAGCAGTCCCGGACTAGCAGTTAGCGAGCAGTACTTC	CASSPGLAVSEQYF
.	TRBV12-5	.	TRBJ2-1	TGTGCTAGTGGTTTTATCAATGAAGATGAGCAGTTCTTC	CASGFINEDEQFF